This entry concerns a single TCR beta chain. Germline V gene data show CDR1 as SGHAT and CDR2 as FQNNGV. The CDR3 runs 13 residues. V was trimmed by 5 bases and J by 6 bases, leaving 11 bases between them. As TCR cDNA was made by 5'RACE template switching, a universal primer site and UMIs were added. One entry per CDR3 protein results from TCRdb running MiXCR on the 5' RACE reads. In the table there are roughly 340,000 distinct CDR3 sequences, roughly 9.4% of which are singletons. This sample is drawn from a study of T cells after yellow fever vaccination. The starting material was PBMCs, obtained on the day of the first yellow fever vaccination. The TCR originated in a young man who received the YFV17D yellow fever vaccine. The chain links TRBV11-2 to TRBJ2-1; D uncertain. CDR3 nucleotide sequence: TGTGCCAGCAGCCAGAGTTTGGGCAATGAGCAGTTCTTC. It translates to CASSQSLGNEQFF.